This T cell receptor beta chain emerged from a study of T-cell memory formation after mild COVID-19. V lost 5 bases, J lost 1 base, and 7 bases stayed unmatched. The CDR3 runs to 17 residues. Germline loops: CDR1 MNHEY, CDR2 SVGAGI. 5'RACE, which relied on constant-segment primers, yielded TCR alpha and TCR beta cDNA libraries carrying sample barcodes and UMIs. MiXCR, run by TCRdb on the 5' RACE reads, gives a single entry per CDR3 protein. The sample contains about 140,000 distinct CDR3 sequences, 11% to 15% of which appear only once. Notes on this clonotype: What it binds is not known.

Study-wide results and caveats: Nothing confirmed that second-wave clones peaking on day 37 were specific for SARS-CoV-2. Clones contracting day 15 to 85 were balanced CD4/CD8; later expanders leaned CD4+. Memory sampled before infection contained some responding clones, suggesting cross-reactive memory joined.

The sequenced sample was PBMCs or a T cell subset sorted from them (not recorded which). The sequence derives from an adult woman who had mild COVID-19 (a few samples of this study predate the infection). Cell type and time point are not known. The V gene is TRBV6-5, the J gene TRBJ2-2, with 10 bases that match TRBD1. CDR3 loop: CASSARDRGWNTGELFF. DNA of the CDR3: TGTGCCAGCAGTGCCCGGGACAGGGGTTGGAACACCGGGGAGCTGTTTTTT.